This TCR beta chain was found in a study of shared clonotypes between healthy human individuals. On this clone: Its antigen is unknown.

Positive CCR7 selection of CD45RO-negative cells yielded the naive CD8 cells, and terminally differentiated effector memory CD45RA+ cells were excluded. Whole-study results and caveats: Generation probabilities were higher for clonotypes shared across all four sorted-subset donors than for unshared ones. Exclusively blood specimens were collected; tissue repertoires likely differ.

Trimming took 0 bases from V and 0 from J, leaving 6 bases between them. The germline CDR1 and CDR2 sequences are SGHDT and YYEEEE. The CDR3 has 15 amino acids. Using about 190 ng DNA, about 30,000 T cell genomes, the sorted-subset replicate PCRs were run. Some clones are missing from TCRdb's copy, which holds only in-frame ones; the method was immunoSEQ multiplex PCR. The sample holds hundreds of thousands of clones, 98% seen once. This clonotype was obtained from a young man in good health. The sequencing input was naive CD8+ T cells sorted from blood. V usage is TRBV5-6 and J usage is TRBJ1-4, with a possible D match to TRBD1 (5 bases). The CDR3 DNA is TGTGCCAGCAGCTTGGGGACACCAACTAATGAAAAACTGTTTTTT. As protein: CASSLGTPTNEKLFF.